The clone carrying this T cell receptor beta chain was detected only a few times. The data belong to a study of blood T cell repertoires in COVID-19. The overall study: The samples span acute and convalescent COVID-19 from the United States, Italy and Spain.

Profiled with immunoSEQ multiplex PCR; TCRdb holds only in-frame clones, not every one. The sample has approximately 310,000 clones; 85% are singletons. Participants were aged about 18 to 90 years, lived in roughly 23 US areas, and enrolled virtually. Germline trimming cut 5 bases from V and 10 bases from J; bases unmatched to any gene: 8. Germline V gene lookup returns CDR1 MNHEY and CDR2 SVGAGI. The CDR3 contains 14 residues. The chain recombines TRBV6-5 with TRBJ1-6; 7 bases are shared with TRBD1. Specimen: PBMCs or T cells enriched from blood (not recorded which). The receptor was derived from a woman in her thirties who had been exposed to COVID-19. The CDR3, as DNA: TGTGCCAGCAGTCCGGACAGGATCGGGTCACCCCTCCACTTT. Its protein is CASSPDRIGSPLHF.